The 23 T cell receptor beta chains listed next were all sequenced from one sample in a study of T-cell memory formation after mild COVID-19 (dated by TCRdb to about 2021). The protocol used for the library was 5' RACE. TCRdb shows the sequencer as Illumina NovaSeq 6000. TCRdb reworked the public reads: Q25 trimming with fastp, MiXCR clone assembly, productive beta chains retained. All rows with the same CDR3 protein become a single entry with the most common DNA and genes. The sample yields 390,000 or so distinct CDR3 sequences; 16% were counted once. The top ten constitute about a fifth of the sample. The sequencing input was PBMCs or a T cell subset sorted from them (not recorded which). The receptors were sampled from a man aged 18 to 29 who had mild COVID-19 (a few samples of this study predate the infection). The sample titles of this study are shuffled in the database, so cell type and time point are left out; the donor was told from shared clones.

This chain links TRBV27 with TRBJ2-7; 7 positions agree with TRBD2. The CDR3 is 11 residues long. Germline CDR1 reads MNHEY; CDR2 reads SMNVEV (reference sequence). V was pared by 7 bases and J by 7 bases, with 4 bases of the junction left unmatched. CDR3 sequence: CASTWGGEQYF. The CDR3 coding sequence is TGTGCCAGCACCTGGGGGGGGGAGCAGTACTTC.

This clonotype was seen more than once but under ten times. The chain employs TRBV15 and TRBJ2-3; either TRBD1 or TRBD2 may fit D (6 bases each). The germline gives CDR1 LNHNV, CDR2 YYDKDF (reference sequence). The CDR3 is 13 residues long. V lost 5 bases, J lost 8 bases, and 14 bases lay in between. CDR3 amino acids: CATSRGPRGTQYF. The CDR3 DNA reads TGTGCCACCAGCCGGGGGCCGCGGGGTACGCAGTATTTT.

This chain joins TRBV6-5 and TRBJ2-7, with D possibly matching TRBD1 (5 bases). Trimming took off 7 bases at V and 3 bases at J, with 16 bases between the two ends. The CDR3 has 14 residues. Germline V CDR1 and CDR2: MNHEY, SVGAGI. The CDR3 is CASTKTARVYEQYF. The CDR3 DNA sequence: TGTGCCAGCACCAAGACTGCCAGGGTCTACGAGCAGTACTTC.

This clonotype was observed many times. The J gene is TRBJ1-5, the V gene TRBV12-3 or TRBV12-4; D not resolved. This CDR3 contains 11 residues. The V end lost 2 bases, the J end lost 4 bases, and 0 bases lay between the germline ends. The CDR3 DNA sequence: TGTGCCAGCAGTTTAAATCAGCCCCAGCATTTT. Residues: CASSLNQPQHF.

The rearrangement uses TRBV4-1 and TRBJ2-5; D is unclear. Trimming removed 0 bases at V and 1 base at J, with 18 bases between. CDR3 length: 18 amino acids. The V gene's germline CDR1 is MGHRA and CDR2 YSYEKL. The DNA for the CDR3 is TGCGCCAGCAGCCAAGATGGAGCTCAGACCGCCACCCAAGAGACCCAGTACTTC. This translates into CASSQDGAQTATQETQYF.

This clonotype was detected many times. The genes are TRBV29-1 and TRBJ2-1; no firm D call. Germline V gene lookup returns CDR1 SQVTM and CDR2 ANQGSEA. This CDR3 comprises 15 residues. V was pared by 3 bases and J by 0 bases, with 12 bases between. CDR3 loop: CSVESVMSSYNEQFF. The CDR3 DNA reads TGCAGCGTTGAGTCAGTCATGAGCTCCTACAATGAGCAGTTCTTC.

This chain connects TRBV27 to TRBJ2-2; D is unclear. Trimming cost V 0 bases and J 5 bases, with 10 bases left between them. The germline CDR1 and CDR2 sequences are MNHEY and SMNVEV (reference sequence). The CDR3 totals 15 residues. The chain's CDR3 is CASSLSVRVTGELFF. Here the CDR3 DNA reads TGTGCCAGCAGTTTATCGGTCAGAGTAACCGGGGAGCTGTTTTTT.

This chain uses TRBV3-1 with TRBJ2-1; 8 positions agree with TRBD2. CDR1 is LGHDT and CDR2 is YNNKEL in the germline V gene (reference sequence). The CDR3 runs to 17 residues. The V segment lost 1 base and the J segment 3 bases; nucleotides outside the gene matches: 8. DNA for the CDR3: TGTGCCAGCAGCCAAGCTCTCGGGGGGGGGCTCTACAATGAGCAGTTCTTC. This gives the protein CASSQALGGGLYNEQFF.

V is TRBV23-1 and J is TRBJ2-7; TRBD1 might be the D (5 bases). TRBV23-1 is labeled an ORF, and its function is uncertain. The germline V and J ends were trimmed by 9 bases and 1 base, with 13 bases remaining between them. The CDR3 consists of 13 residues. CDR3 residues: CARSTRGSYEQYF. The CDR3 nucleotides are TGCGCCAGAAGTACAAGGGGATCCTACGAGCAGTACTTC.

This chain connects TRBV12-3 or TRBV12-4 to TRBJ2-2; D unresolved. There are 13 residues in the CDR3. Trimming removed 5 bases at V and 6 bases at J, with 10 bases between. Here the CDR3 reads CASSPVGPGELFF. CDR3 nucleotide sequence: TGTGCCAGCAGTCCAGTCGGTCCCGGGGAGCTGTTTTTT.

In its sample, this clonotype was seen a few times. The rearrangement uses TRBV3-1 and TRBJ2-5, with 8 bases aligning to TRBD2. CDR3 length: 17 amino acids. V dropped 4 bases and J dropped 4; count of bases not matched to a gene: 14. Germline values: CDR1 LGHDT, CDR2 YNNKEL (reference sequence). The CDR3 DNA is TGTGCCAGCAGCCCCTACCAGGGCAGCGGGGGCGGAGAGACCCAGTACTTC. Protein product: CASSPYQGSGGGETQYF.

The chain has TRBV27 and TRBJ1-2; D not certain. Germline V CDR1 and CDR2: MNHEY, SMNVEV (reference sequence). V was clipped by 3 bases and J by 8 bases, with 19 bases between them. This CDR3 region has 15 residues. The DNA of the CDR3 is TGTGCCAGCAGTTTGTCCGGGTCCCACCTTGAGGGCTACACCTTC. Translated, it gives CASSLSGSHLEGYTF.

This chain connects TRBV7-2 to TRBJ2-5, with 9 bases identical to TRBD2. The J segment lost 5 bases and the V segment lost 5 bases, leaving 15 bases of the junction unmatched. CDR1 and CDR2 from the germline V gene are SGHTA and FQGNSA. The CDR3 runs 17 residues. As DNA, the CDR3 is TGTGCCAGCAGCCTACGGGTAGCGGGGGCCCTTTGGGAGACCCAGTACTTC. Translated: CASSLRVAGALWETQYF.

The rearrangement uses TRBV24-1 and TRBJ1-1; maybe TRBD1 (6 bases). Trimming took 3 bases from V and 8 from J, leaving 15 bases between them. The CDR3 is made up of 14 amino acids. CDR1 and CDR2 from the germline V gene are KGHDR and SFDVKD. The CDR3 region is CATSDRPGQLEAFF. The CDR3 bases are TGTGCCACCAGTGATAGGCCGGGACAATTAGAAGCTTTCTTT.

This clonotype was observed a handful of times. This chain uses TRBV7-2 with TRBJ1-1, with D unclear. CDR1 is SGHTA, CDR2 FQGNSA, per germline. CDR3 length equals 14 residues. Trimming shortened V by 2 bases and J by 5 bases, and 12 bases separated the two germline ends. The CDR3 bases are TGTGCCAGCAGCTTATGGGCAGATCAGACTGAAGCTTTCTTT. It specifies CASSLWADQTEAFF. The full variable domain, rest sourced from reference TRBV7-2 and TRBJ1-1, is GAGVSQSPSNKVTEKGKDVELRCDPISGHTALYWYRQSLGQGLEFLIYFQGNSAPDKSGLPSDRFSAERTGGSVSTLTIQRTQQEDSAVYLCASSLWADQTEAFFGQGTRLTVV.

This clonotype has just a few counts. This chain connects TRBV9 to TRBJ2-1, with TRBD2 matching over 8 bases. CDR3 length: 17 amino acids. Unmatched junction bases numbered 18, after V lost 3 bases and J lost 10 bases. The germline V gene has CDR1 SGDLS and CDR2 YYNGEE. In DNA form, the CDR3 reads TGTGCCAGCAGCGCCTGGGGGACGAGCGGGGGCCCCCAGGAGCAGTTCTTC. Its translation: CASSAWGTSGGPQEQFF.

This clonotype occurred a few times. This chain uses TRBV5-1 with TRBJ1-4; D unclear. V was clipped by 1 base and J by 5 bases, with 12 bases between them. This CDR3 comprises 15 residues. Germline CDR1 and CDR2: SGHRS and YFSETQ. CDR3 in amino acids: CASSLSDLVNEKLFF. Here the CDR3 DNA reads TGCGCCAGCAGCTTGTCGGACTTGGTAAATGAAAAACTGTTTTTT.

The rearrangement uses TRBV29-1 and TRBJ1-1, with 8 bases lining up with TRBD1. Per germline, CDR1 SQVTM and CDR2 ANQGSEA. The V gene end was trimmed by 5 bases and the J gene end by 6 bases; junction bases not matched to a gene: 11. The CDR3 has 14 residues. The CDR3 reads CSVSSGQAYPEAFF. CDR3 bases: TGCAGCGTTTCGTCGGGACAGGCGTACCCTGAAGCTTTCTTT.

The chain couples TRBV7-2 to TRBJ2-5; tentatively, D is TRBD2 (6 bases). This CDR3 is built from 15 residues. Trimming stripped 1 base from V and 2 bases from J, with 11 bases between. Per germline, CDR1 SGHTA and CDR2 FQGNSA. CDR3 residues: CASSLVGGTQETQYF. CDR3 sequence (DNA): TGTGCCAGCAGCTTAGTTGGCGGGACTCAAGAGACCCAGTACTTC.

DNA for the CDR3: TGTGCCAGCAGCGTAACGAGTTGGGGCGAGCAGTACTTC. Amino acid sequence: CASSVTSWGEQYF. This sequence joins TRBV9 and TRBJ2-7; D remains unclear. This CDR3 is built from 13 residues. Germline V gene lookup returns CDR1 SGDLS and CDR2 YYNGEE. V was pared by 1 base and J by 6 bases, with 11 bases between.

This clonotype was detected only a few times. The CDR3, as DNA: TGTGCCAGCAGCCGGGACTATGGGACCGGGGAGCTGTTTTTT. This translates into CASSRDYGTGELFF. The genes are TRBV7-3 and TRBJ2-2, with 7 positions matching TRBD2. Germline values: CDR1 SGHTA, CDR2 FQGTGA. CDR3 length equals 14 residues. The V segment lost 5 bases and the J segment 5 bases; nucleotides outside the gene matches: 5.

V usage is TRBV4-1 and J usage is TRBJ1-5; D is uncertain. Looked up from germline, CDR1 is MGHRA and CDR2 is YSYEKL. The CDR3 sequence is 16 residues long. The V end was cut by 4 bases, the J end by 1 base, with 14 bases between. Written as DNA, the CDR3 is TGCGCCAGCAGCCTCGCTTGGATTGTGAGCAATCAGCCCCAGCATTTT. Translation: CASSLAWIVSNQPQHF.

The chain combines TRBV2 with TRBJ2-7, with a tentative D call TRBD2 (5 bases). CDR3 size: 16 residues. With 5 bases removed from V and 3 bases from J, the gap between germline ends came to 20 bases. Germline assignment: CDR1 SNHLY and CDR2 FYNNEI. The DNA for the CDR3 is TGTGCCAGCAGTTTGGCCGGTTGGGAGACCTACTACGAGCAGTACGTC. Protein product: CASSLAGWETYYEQYV.